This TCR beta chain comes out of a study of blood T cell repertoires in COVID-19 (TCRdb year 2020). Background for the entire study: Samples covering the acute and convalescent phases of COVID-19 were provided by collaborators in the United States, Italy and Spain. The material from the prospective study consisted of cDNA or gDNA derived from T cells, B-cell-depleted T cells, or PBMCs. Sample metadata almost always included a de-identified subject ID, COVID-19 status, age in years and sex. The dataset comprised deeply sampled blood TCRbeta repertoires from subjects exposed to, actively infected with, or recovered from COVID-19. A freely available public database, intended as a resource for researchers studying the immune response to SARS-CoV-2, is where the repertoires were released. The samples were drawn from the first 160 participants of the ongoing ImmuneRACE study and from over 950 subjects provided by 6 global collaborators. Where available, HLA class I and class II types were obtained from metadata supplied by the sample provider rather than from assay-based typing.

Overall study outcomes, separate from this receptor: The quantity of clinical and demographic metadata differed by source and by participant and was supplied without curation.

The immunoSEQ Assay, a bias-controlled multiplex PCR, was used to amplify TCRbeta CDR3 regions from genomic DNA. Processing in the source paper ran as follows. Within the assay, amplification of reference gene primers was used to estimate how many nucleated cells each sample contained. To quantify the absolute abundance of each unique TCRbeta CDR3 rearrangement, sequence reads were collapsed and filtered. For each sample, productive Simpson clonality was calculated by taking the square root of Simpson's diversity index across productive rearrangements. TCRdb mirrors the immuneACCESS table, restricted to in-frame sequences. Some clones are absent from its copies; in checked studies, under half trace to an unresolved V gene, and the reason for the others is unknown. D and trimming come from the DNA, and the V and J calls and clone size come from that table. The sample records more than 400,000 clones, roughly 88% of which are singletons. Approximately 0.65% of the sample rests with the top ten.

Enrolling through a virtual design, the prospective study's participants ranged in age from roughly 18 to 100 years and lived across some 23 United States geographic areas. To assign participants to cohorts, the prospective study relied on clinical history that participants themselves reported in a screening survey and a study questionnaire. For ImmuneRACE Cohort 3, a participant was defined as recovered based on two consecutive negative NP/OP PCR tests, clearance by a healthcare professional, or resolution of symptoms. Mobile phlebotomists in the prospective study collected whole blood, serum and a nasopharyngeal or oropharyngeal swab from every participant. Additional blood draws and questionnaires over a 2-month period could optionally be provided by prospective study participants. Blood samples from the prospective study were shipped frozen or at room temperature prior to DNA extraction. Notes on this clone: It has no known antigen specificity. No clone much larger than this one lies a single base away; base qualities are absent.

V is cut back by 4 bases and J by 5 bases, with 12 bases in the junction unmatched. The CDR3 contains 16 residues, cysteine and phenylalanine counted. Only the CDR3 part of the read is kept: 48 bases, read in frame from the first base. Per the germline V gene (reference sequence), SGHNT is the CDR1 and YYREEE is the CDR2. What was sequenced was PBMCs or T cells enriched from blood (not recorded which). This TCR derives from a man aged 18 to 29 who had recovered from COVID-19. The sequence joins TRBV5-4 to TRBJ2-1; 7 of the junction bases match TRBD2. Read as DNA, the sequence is TGTGCCAGCAGCGCACTGGGGGGGACCTTTAACAATGAGCAGTTCTTC. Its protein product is CASSALGGTFNNEQFF. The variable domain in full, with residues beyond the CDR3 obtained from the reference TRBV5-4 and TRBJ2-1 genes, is ETGVTQSPTHLIKTRGQQVTLRCSSQSGHNTVSWYQQALGQGPQFIFQYYREEENGRGNFPPRFSGLQFPNYSSELNVNALELDDSALYLCASSALGGTFNNEQFFGPGTRLTVL.